The rows below give T cell receptor beta chains drawn from one sample of a study of T-cell reconstitution after alpha-beta-depleted transplantation in children. Each CDR3 protein gets one entry after TCRdb re-called the PCR reads with MiXCR. Among 610,000 or so distinct CDR3 sequences listed, about a quarter were seen once. The sequencing used PBMCs, collected before TCRalphabeta/CD19-depleted stem cell transplant. These receptors were taken from a boy in the first two years of life with Wiskott-Aldrich syndrome, due to receive a stem cell transplant. Both conserved end residues are part of each CDR3. The order of the fields is clone size, D gene, V gene, J gene, CDR3 protein, CDR3 DNA. The D gene is left open where the match is weak. Not all rows give a size; the values are once, few, many and, for expanded clones, a class.

-	-	TRBV29-1	TRBJ2-7	CSAQGHSHEQYF	TGCAGCGCACAGGGACACAGCCACGAGCAGTACTTC
-	-	TRBV6-1	TRBJ1-1	CASMMGSNTEAFF	TGTGCCAGCATGATGGGTTCGAATACTGAAGCTTTCTTT
few	-	TRBV7-2	TRBJ2-1	CASSFRGGEQFF	TGTGCCAGCAGTTTTCGCGGAGGTGAGCAGTTCTTC
-	TRBD2	TRBV5-1	TRBJ2-7	CASSLTTSGPYEQYF	TGCGCCAGCAGCTTGACGACTAGCGGGCCCTACGAGCAGTACTTC
-	-	TRBV15	TRBJ2-1	CATSFEGGEQFF	TGTGCCACCAGTTTCGAGGGGGGTGAGCAGTTCTTC
-	-	TRBV18	TRBJ2-1	CASSPGPPSYNEQFF	TGTGCCAGCTCACCAGGTCCTCCCTCCTACAATGAGCAGTTCTTC
few	TRBD1	TRBV20-1	TRBJ1-6	CSARDARTGVDSPLHF	TGCAGTGCTAGAGATGCTCGGACAGGGGTGGATTCACCCCTCCACTTT
-	TRBD1	TRBV20-1	TRBJ2-7	CSARDRWVHEQYF	TGCAGTGCGAGGGACAGGTGGGTGCACGAGCAGTACTTC
-	TRBD1	TRBV5-1	TRBJ2-7	CASSLWTGNTYEQYF	TGCGCCAGCAGCTTATGGACAGGAAATACCTACGAGCAGTACTTC
few	-	TRBV4-2	TRBJ2-7	CASSQGGFDSYEQYF	TGTGCCAGCAGCCAAGGAGGCTTCGATTCTTACGAGCAGTACTTC
-	TRBD2	TRBV5-5	TRBJ2-1	CASSLGAGLAVYNEQFF	TGTGCCAGCAGCTTGGGGGCGGGACTAGCGGTCTACAATGAGCAGTTCTTC
-	-	TRBV20-1	TRBJ1-2	CSARGPTNYGYTF	TGCAGTGCTAGGGGCCCGACAAACTATGGCTACACCTTC
-	-	TRBV4-2	TRBJ1-1	CASSPREKAGDSNLNTEAFF	TGTGCCAGCAGCCCGAGGGAAAAGGCAGGCGATTCTAATTTGAACACTGAAGCTTTCTTT
-	-	TRBV10-3	TRBJ2-2	CATTGLITGELFF	TGTGCCACAACGGGACTTATAACCGGGGAGCTGTTTTTT
-	-	TRBV12-3/TRBV12-4	TRBJ2-3	CASSLDQGRGDTQYF	TGTGCCAGCAGCCTAGACCAGGGGAGAGGAGATACGCAGTATTTT
-	TRBD2	TRBV27	TRBJ2-2	CASSRRTSGSIDTGELFF	TGTGCCAGCAGTCGACGAACTAGCGGGAGTATCGACACCGGGGAGCTGTTTTTT
few	-	TRBV5-1	TRBJ2-5	CASSVVPGVKETQYF	TGCGCCAGCAGCGTGGTTCCCGGAGTTAAAGAGACCCAGTACTTC
few	-	TRBV5-1	TRBJ1-1	CASSLVDTPGTEAFF	TGCGCCAGCAGCTTGGTGGACACGCCGGGCACTGAAGCTTTCTTT
few	TRBD1	TRBV7-2	TRBJ1-4	CASSSLPGQVNEKLFF	TGTGCCAGCAGCTCATTGCCGGGACAGGTTAATGAAAAACTGTTTTTT
few	TRBD2	TRBV7-6	TRBJ2-5	CASSWAGGRLETQYF	TGTGCCAGCAGCTGGGCGGGAGGGCGGTTGGAGACCCAGTACTTC
few	-	TRBV7-6	TRBJ2-7	CASSLGTLALGSGYEQYF	TGTGCCAGCAGCTTAGGTACGCTGGCGTTGGGGTCTGGTTACGAGCAGTACTTC
-	TRBD2	TRBV5-1	TRBJ2-3	CASSFLAGGVQDTQYF	TGCGCCAGCAGCTTCCTAGCGGGAGGAGTTCAGGATACGCAGTATTTT
few	-	TRBV18	TRBJ2-1	CASSPGVGRYNEQFF	TGTGCCAGCTCACCAGGAGTAGGCCGGTACAATGAGCAGTTCTTC
few	-	TRBV12-3/TRBV12-4	TRBJ1-2	CASSLRNRGYYGYTF	TGTGCCAGCAGTTTGCGGAATAGGGGTTATTATGGCTACACCTTC
few	TRBD2	TRBV11-2	TRBJ2-3	CASSTTGGGSDTQYF	TGTGCCAGCAGCACCACTGGCGGGGGATCAGATACGCAGTATTTT
few	-	TRBV5-1	TRBJ2-3	CASSLGGMRPDTQYF	TGCGCCAGCAGCTTGGGGGGGATGAGGCCAGATACGCAGTATTTT
-	TRBD2	TRBV12-3/TRBV12-4	TRBJ2-2	CASSPRLGDAGGGGELFF	TGTGCCAGCAGTCCCCGCCTTGGTGATGCGGGCGGGGGCGGGGAGCTGTTTTTT
few	TRBD1	TRBV7-9	TRBJ2-7	CASSWIRGLPAEQYF	TGTGCCAGCAGCTGGATCAGGGGGCTACCTGCCGAGCAGTACTTC
-	TRBD1	TRBV20-1	TRBJ2-1	CSARLQGAYYNEQFF	TGCAGTGCTAGGCTACAGGGGGCTTACTACAATGAGCAGTTCTTC
few	-	TRBV27	TRBJ1-3	CASSQLSGNTIYF	TGTGCCAGCAGCCAACTAAGCGGAAACACCATATATTTT
few	TRBD1	TRBV5-1	TRBJ2-7	CASSFTGGSYEQYF	TGCGCCAGCAGCTTTACAGGGGGCAGTTACGAGCAGTACTTC
-	-	TRBV3-1	TRBJ2-1	CASSQGPDGYNEQFF	TGTGCCAGCAGCCAAGGGCCGGACGGTTACAATGAGCAGTTCTTC
-	-	TRBV20-1	TRBJ2-3	CSARDPQGRFTDTQYF	TGCAGTGCTAGAGATCCACAGGGACGGTTCACAGATACGCAGTATTTT
-	-	TRBV7-9	TRBJ2-7	CASSLVRGPPSYEQYF	TGTGCCAGCAGCTTAGTCCGAGGGCCGCCTTCCTACGAGCAGTACTTC
few	TRBD2	TRBV29-1	TRBJ2-1	CSVRTSGRGNEQFF	TGCAGCGTTCGGACTAGCGGGAGAGGGAATGAGCAGTTCTTC
-	-	TRBV5-1	TRBJ2-5	CASSTGQETQYF	TGCGCCAGCAGCACGGGTCAAGAGACCCAGTACTTC
many	-	TRBV3-1	TRBJ2-5	CASSLMGQETQYF	TGTGCCAGCAGTTTAATGGGGCAAGAGACCCAGTACTTC
-	TRBD2	TRBV20-1	TRBJ2-3	CSATSGAPSTDTQYF	TGCAGTGCTACTAGCGGGGCTCCTAGCACAGATACGCAGTATTTT
-	-	TRBV29-1	TRBJ1-2	CSVQRSNYGYTF	TGCAGCGTCCAAAGGAGCAACTATGGCTACACCTTC
once	-	TRBV6-2/TRBV6-3	TRBJ2-1	CASSFLGGHEQFF	TGTGCCAGCAGTTTCCTTGGGGGTCATGAGCAGTTCTTC
-	TRBD1	TRBV19	TRBJ2-7	CASSRGQGAPSYEQYF	TGTGCCAGTAGTAGAGGACAGGGGGCCCCCTCCTACGAGCAGTACTTC
many	TRBD2	TRBV7-7	TRBJ2-5	CASSFGTSGSRETQYF	TGTGCCAGCAGTTTCGGAACTAGCGGGAGTAGGGAGACCCAGTACTTC
-	TRBD1	TRBV7-9	TRBJ1-1	CASSQGVDTEAFF	TGTGCCAGCAGCCAGGGGGTGGACACTGAAGCTTTCTTT
-	-	TRBV10-3	TRBJ1-5	CAIRSSPGGPQHF	TGTGCCATCAGGAGCTCCCCTGGTGGGCCCCAGCATTTT